Listed below are T cell receptor beta chains from one sample, sequenced in a study of control samples from healthy donors and cancer patients. Clones were sequenced by immunoSEQ multiplex PCR, and TCRdb holds only the in-frame ones, with some missing. This table holds around 59,000 clones, roughly nine tenths found once. Material: PBMCs. The receptor set was obtained from a man aged 35-49 years with colorectal cancer. The CDR3 runs from the conserved cysteine through the conserved F or W. The D gene is left open where the match is weak. Not all rows give a size; the values are once, few, many and, for expanded clones, a class.

j_call	d_call	v_call	clone_size	cdr3_nt	cdr3_aa
TRBJ1-2	-	TRBV7-9	-	TGTGCCAGCAGCCTCGACGATGGAGCTAACTATGGCTACACCTTC	CASSLDDGANYGYTF
TRBJ1-3	-	TRBV4-1	-	TGCGCCAGCAGCCAAGATCGATCGGGGGCCCTCTCTGGAAACACCATATATTTT	CASSQDRSGALSGNTIYF
TRBJ1-1	-	TRBV3-1/TRBV3-2	-	TGTGCCAGCAGCCAAGGGCAGGTGAACACTGAAGCTTTCTTT	CASSQGQVNTEAFF
TRBJ1-3	TRBD1	TRBV19	-	TGTGCCAGTAGTCCGACAGGGCCCCGCTCTGGAAACACCATATATTTT	CASSPTGPRSGNTIYF
TRBJ2-5	-	TRBV5-1	-	TGCGCCAGCAGCCGTAATACAGGTGACAGTGAGACCCAGTACTTC	CASSRNTGDSETQYF
TRBJ2-7	-	TRBV6-1	once	TGTGCCAGCAGTGAACGGGGGTACGAGCAGTACTTC	CASSERGYEQYF
TRBJ1-2	TRBD1	TRBV6-5	-	TGTGCCAGCAGTAGCAGGGGGTTCTATGGCTACACCTTC	CASSSRGFYGYTF
TRBJ2-6	TRBD1	TRBV9	-	TGTGCCAGCAGCGAACCATTACAGGGGAATTTCGAATCTGGGGCCAACGTCCTGACTTTC	CASSEPLQGNFESGANVLTF
TRBJ1-4	-	TRBV19	-	TGTGCCAGTAGTATCTTTTATTCGGGGGGCTCTAATGAAAAACTGTTTTTT	CASSIFYSGGSNEKLFF
TRBJ1-1	-	TRBV5-5	few	TGTGCCAGCAGCTTGGCCCCGGTAGAGGGTATGACTGAAGCTTTCTTT	CASSLAPVEGMTEAFF
TRBJ2-1	-	TRBV2	-	TGTGCCAGCAGTGACGGCACGAACAATGAGCAGTTCTTC	CASSDGTNNEQFF
TRBJ1-1	-	TRBV19	-	TGTGCCAGTACCTGGGGTGTTGAAGCTTTCTTT	CASTWGVEAFF
TRBJ2-7	-	TRBV7-9	-	TGTGCCAGCAGTCATTACTCCAGCGTGACGGGCGAGCAGTACTTC	CASSHYSSVTGEQYF
TRBJ2-3	-	TRBV11-2	-	TGTGCCAGCAGCTTATACAGCACAGATACGCAGTATTTT	CASSLYSTDTQYF
TRBJ1-5	TRBD1	TRBV3-1/TRBV3-2	-	TGTGCCAGCAGCCAAGCAGGGGGAACCAATCAGCCCCAGCATTTT	CASSQAGGTNQPQHF
TRBJ2-5	-	TRBV18	-	TGTGCCAGCTCACCACGTTCTTTGGAGACCCAGTACTTC	CASSPRSLETQYF
TRBJ2-7	TRBD2	TRBV11-3	-	TGTGCCAGCAGCCCTGGACTAGCGGGGATCTCCTACGAGCAGTACTTC	CASSPGLAGISYEQYF